Each of the 3 T cell receptor beta chains below was sequenced from the same sample in a study of regulatory and conventional T cells in RAG deficiency. Blood CD4+ CD25-low CD127-high conventional T cells supplied the genomic DNA template. Profiling relied on immunoSEQ multiplex PCR, and the TCRdb table lists in-frame clones only, not all of them. The sample consists of some 970 clones, 80% to 85% of them appearing once. The sequenced sample consisted of CD4+ effector T cells sorted from blood. All receptors come from a human donor with RAG deficiency presenting as combined immunodeficiency.

The rearrangement links TRBV27 to TRBJ2-1; D remains ambiguous. Germline V gene data show CDR1 as MNHEY and CDR2 as SMNVEV (reference sequence). The CDR3 is made up of 12 amino acids. V was shortened by 0 bases and J by 7 bases, with 4 bases between the two germline ends. The CDR3 DNA reads as TGTGCCAGCAGTTTATCGAGGAATGAGCAGTTCTTC. Translating gives CASSLSRNEQFF.

The chain has TRBV20-1 and TRBJ2-7, with no clear D. The V gene's germline CDR1 is DFQATT and CDR2 SNEGSKA (reference sequence). V lost 6 bases to trimming and J lost 2 bases, with 5 bases between them. This CDR3 region has 10 residues. CDR3 in DNA: TGCAGTGCCAGAACCTACGAGCAGTACTTC. The encoded protein is CSARTYEQYF.

About this clone itself: Its ends do not fully match the called genes, so a read error is possible. The chain links TRBV28 to TRBJ1-5; D is perhaps TRBD1 (6 bases). Germline assignment: CDR1 MDHEN and CDR2 SYDVKM. CDR3 size: 12 residues. The CDR3 coding sequence is TGTGCCGGCAGGGGAGGCAATCAGCCCCAGCATTTT. Translation gives CAGRGGNQPQHF.